Following are 13 T cell receptor beta chains from one sample sequenced in a study of blood T cell repertoires in COVID-19. Clones were sequenced by immunoSEQ multiplex PCR, and TCRdb holds only the in-frame ones, with some missing. Among roughly 200,000 clones listed, 87% were seen once. The sequenced sample consisted of PBMCs or T cells enriched from blood (not recorded which). These TCRs come from a man aged 18 to 30 with acute COVID-19.

The CDR3 region is CASSLTSGKTYNEQFF. CDR3 coding DNA: TGTGCCAGTAGCCTTACGAGCGGGAAAACCTACAATGAGCAGTTCTTC. This chain uses TRBV19 with TRBJ2-1; 7 bases agree with TRBD2. The V segment lost 6 bases and the J segment 2 bases; nucleotides outside the gene matches: 10. CDR3 length: 16 amino acids. From germline, CDR1 is LNHDA and CDR2 SQIVND (reference sequence).

The V and J genes are TRBV11-2 and TRBJ1-4; D is uncertain. The CDR3 contains 14 residues. V dropped 2 bases and J dropped 0 bases, with 4 bases sitting between them. Germline V lookup: CDR1 SGHAT, CDR2 FQNNGV. CDR3 protein: CASSLQSTNEKLFF. The CDR3 DNA follows: TGTGCCAGCAGCTTACAGTCAACTAATGAAAAACTGTTTTTT.

The chain recombines TRBV3-1 (or the pseudogene TRBV3-2) with TRBJ2-1, with 14 bases lining up with TRBD2. Germline V gene lookup returns CDR1 LGHDT and CDR2 YNNKEL (reference sequence). V lost 4 bases and J lost 6; bases outside the gene matches: 2. The CDR3 length is 15 residues. CDR3 sequence (DNA): TGTGCCAGCAGCCGACTAGCGGGAGGGAGCAATGAGCAGTTCTTC. Translating gives CASSRLAGGSNEQFF.

The rearrangement uses TRBV11-2 and TRBJ2-7; TRBD2 aligns across 9 bases. Trimming cost V 11 bases and J 4 bases; bases outside gene matches: 12. This CDR3 has 14 amino acids. The germline gives CDR1 SGHAT, CDR2 FQNNGV. The CDR3 here is CAVGLAGAKYEQYF. DNA of the CDR3: TGTGCCGTGGGATTAGCGGGAGCAAAGTACGAGCAGTACTTC.

The CDR3 DNA reads TGTGCCAGCAGTTACGGGAGCACGGGCGAGCAGTACTTC. This codes for CASSYGSTGEQYF. The chain links TRBV6-5 to TRBJ2-7; weak D call: TRBD2 (5 bases). Germline assignment: CDR1 MNHEY and CDR2 SVGAGI. V gave up 2 bases and J gave up 6 bases, with 11 bases separating them. CDR3 size: 13 residues.

The chain recombines TRBV7-2 with TRBJ1-5, with D perhaps TRBD1 (6 bases). The CDR3 spans 15 residues. Germline CDR1 and CDR2: SGHTA and FQGNSA. V lost 1 base to trimming and J lost 9 bases, with 16 bases between them. In nucleotides, the CDR3 is TGTGCCAGCAGCTTAGTTTCAGGGGCAGTGGCGCCCCAGCATTTT. It codes for CASSLVSGAVAPQHF.

The J gene is TRBJ2-2, the V gene TRBV15; D may be TRBD1 (5 bases). V was pared by 6 bases and J by 1 base, with 9 bases between. CDR3 length equals 14 residues. Looked up from germline, CDR1 is LNHNV and CDR2 is YYDKDF (reference sequence). The CDR3 protein is CATSPDRNTGELFF. CDR3 nucleotides: TGTGCCACCAGTCCTGACAGGAACACCGGGGAGCTGTTTTTT.

The chain recombines TRBV4-3 with TRBJ2-1, with 10 nucleotides matching TRBD1. This CDR3 is built from 15 residues. The junction had 4 bases not matched to a gene; V was cut back by 5 bases and J by 3 bases. In germline, CDR1 is LGHNA, CDR2 YSLEER. The CDR3 DNA follows: TGCGCCAGCAGCAACGACAGGGGGCACTACAATGAGCAGTTCTTC. Protein product: CASSNDRGHYNEQFF.

This sequence joins TRBV3-1 (or the pseudogene TRBV3-2) and TRBJ1-5; 7 bases fit TRBD1. The V gene end was trimmed by 0 bases and the J gene end by 4 bases; junction bases not matched to a gene: 3. CDR3 length: 15 residues. Germline-derived CDR1 and CDR2 are LGHDT and YNNKEL (reference sequence). CDR3 residues: CASSQDGTDNQPQHF. In DNA, the CDR3 is TGTGCCAGCAGCCAAGATGGGACAGATAATCAGCCCCAGCATTTT.

This clone was observed a single time. V is TRBV25-1 and J is TRBJ2-7; maybe TRBD2 (5 bases). V was shortened by 6 bases and J by 3 bases, with 12 bases between the two germline ends. The CDR3 covers 13 residues. The germline gives CDR1 MGHDK, CDR2 SYGVNS. The CDR3 bases are TGTGCCAGCAGCGACTATCTTAGCTACGAGCAGTACTTC. Amino acids: CASSDYLSYEQYF.

The chain uses TRBV28 and TRBJ1-2; TRBD1 agrees at 7 bases. The germline gives CDR1 MDHEN, CDR2 SYDVKM. CDR3 length: 13 residues. V lost 5 bases to trimming and J lost 4 bases; unmatched junction nucleotides: 4. As DNA, the CDR3 is TGTGCCAGCAGTCTGACAGGGAGCTATGGCTACACCTTC. Its translation: CASSLTGSYGYTF.

The chain carries TRBV25-1 and TRBJ1-6, with D possibly TRBD1 on 6 matching bases. Germline assignment: CDR1 MGHDK and CDR2 SYGVNS. The CDR3 contains 16 residues. Trimming cost V 5 bases and J 0 bases, with 11 bases left between them. The CDR3 region is CASSTGQSSYNSPLHF. In DNA, the CDR3 is TGTGCCAGCAGTACAGGGCAGAGCTCCTATAATTCACCCCTCCACTTT. The variable domain in full, with the rest retrieved from reference TRBV25-1 and TRBJ1-6, is EADIYQTPRYLVIGTGKKITLECSQTMGHDKMYWYQQDPGMELHLIHYSYGVNSTEKGDLSSESTVSRIRTEHFPLTLESARPSHTSQYLCASSTGQSSYNSPLHFGNGTRLTVT.

CDR3 amino acids: CAWSVGAGGEKLFF. CDR3 nucleotides: TGTGCCTGGAGTGTAGGGGCAGGGGGCGAAAAACTGTTTTTT. The rearrangement joins TRBV30 to TRBJ1-4, with TRBD1 identical over 8 bases. V shed 0 bases and J 8 bases; nucleotides not matched to a gene: 5. Germline V gives CDR1 GTSNPN, CDR2 SVGIG (reference sequence). The CDR3 extends over 14 amino acids.